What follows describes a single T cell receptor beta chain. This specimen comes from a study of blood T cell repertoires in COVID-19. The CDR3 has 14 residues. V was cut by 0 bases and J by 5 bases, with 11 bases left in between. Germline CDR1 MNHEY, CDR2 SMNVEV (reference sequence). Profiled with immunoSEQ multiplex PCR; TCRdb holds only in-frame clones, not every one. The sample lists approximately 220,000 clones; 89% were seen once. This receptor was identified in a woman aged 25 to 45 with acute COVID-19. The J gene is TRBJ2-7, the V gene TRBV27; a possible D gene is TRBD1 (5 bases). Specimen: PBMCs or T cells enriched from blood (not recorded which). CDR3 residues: CASSLSPGNNEQYF. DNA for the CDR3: TGTGCCAGCAGTTTATCCCCAGGGAATAACGAGCAGTACTTC.